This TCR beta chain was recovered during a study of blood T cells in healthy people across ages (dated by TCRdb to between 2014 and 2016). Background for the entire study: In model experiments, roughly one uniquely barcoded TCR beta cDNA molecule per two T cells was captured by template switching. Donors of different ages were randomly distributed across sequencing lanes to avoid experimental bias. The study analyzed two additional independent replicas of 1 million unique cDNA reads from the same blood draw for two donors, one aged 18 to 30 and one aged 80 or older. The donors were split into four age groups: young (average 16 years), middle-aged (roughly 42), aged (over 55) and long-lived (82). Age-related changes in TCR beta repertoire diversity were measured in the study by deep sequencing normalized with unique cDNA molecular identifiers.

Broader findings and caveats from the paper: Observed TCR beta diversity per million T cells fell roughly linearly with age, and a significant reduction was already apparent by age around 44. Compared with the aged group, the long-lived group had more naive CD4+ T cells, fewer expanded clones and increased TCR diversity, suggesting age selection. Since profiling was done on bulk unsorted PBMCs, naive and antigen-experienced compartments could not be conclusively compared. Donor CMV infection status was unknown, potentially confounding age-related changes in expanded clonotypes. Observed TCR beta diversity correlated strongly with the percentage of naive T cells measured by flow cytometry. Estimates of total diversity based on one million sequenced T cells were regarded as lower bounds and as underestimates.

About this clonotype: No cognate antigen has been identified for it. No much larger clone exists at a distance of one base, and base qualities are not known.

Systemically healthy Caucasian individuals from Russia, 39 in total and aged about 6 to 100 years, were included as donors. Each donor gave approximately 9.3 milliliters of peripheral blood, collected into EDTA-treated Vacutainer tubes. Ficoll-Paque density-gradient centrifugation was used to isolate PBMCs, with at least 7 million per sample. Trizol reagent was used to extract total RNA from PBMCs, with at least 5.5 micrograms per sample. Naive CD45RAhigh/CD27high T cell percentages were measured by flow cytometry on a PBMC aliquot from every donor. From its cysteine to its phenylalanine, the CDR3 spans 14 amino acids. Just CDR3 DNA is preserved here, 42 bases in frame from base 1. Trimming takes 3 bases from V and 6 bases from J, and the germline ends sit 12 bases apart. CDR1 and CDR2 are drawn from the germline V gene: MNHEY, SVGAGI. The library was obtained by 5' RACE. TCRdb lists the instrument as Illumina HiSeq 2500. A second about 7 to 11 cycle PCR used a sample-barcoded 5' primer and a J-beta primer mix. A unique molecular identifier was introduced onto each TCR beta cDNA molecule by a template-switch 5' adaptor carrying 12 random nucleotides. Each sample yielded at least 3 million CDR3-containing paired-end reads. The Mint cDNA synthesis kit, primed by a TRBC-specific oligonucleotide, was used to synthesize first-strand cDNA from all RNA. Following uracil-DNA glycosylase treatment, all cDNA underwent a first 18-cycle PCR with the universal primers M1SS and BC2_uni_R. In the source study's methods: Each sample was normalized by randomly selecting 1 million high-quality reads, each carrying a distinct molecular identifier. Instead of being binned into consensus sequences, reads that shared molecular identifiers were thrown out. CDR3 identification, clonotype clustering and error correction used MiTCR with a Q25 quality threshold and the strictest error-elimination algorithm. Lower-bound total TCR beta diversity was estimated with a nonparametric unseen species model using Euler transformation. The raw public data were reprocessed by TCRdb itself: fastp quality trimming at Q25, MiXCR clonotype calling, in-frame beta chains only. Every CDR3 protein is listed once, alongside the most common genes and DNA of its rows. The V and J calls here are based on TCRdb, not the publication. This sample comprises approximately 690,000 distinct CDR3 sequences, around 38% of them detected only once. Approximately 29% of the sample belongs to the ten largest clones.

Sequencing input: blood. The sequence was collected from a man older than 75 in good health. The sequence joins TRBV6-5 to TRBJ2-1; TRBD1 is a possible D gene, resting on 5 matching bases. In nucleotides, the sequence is TGTGCCAGCAGTTATGCAAAGGGGCTCAATGAGCAGTTCTTC. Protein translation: CASSYAKGLNEQFF.